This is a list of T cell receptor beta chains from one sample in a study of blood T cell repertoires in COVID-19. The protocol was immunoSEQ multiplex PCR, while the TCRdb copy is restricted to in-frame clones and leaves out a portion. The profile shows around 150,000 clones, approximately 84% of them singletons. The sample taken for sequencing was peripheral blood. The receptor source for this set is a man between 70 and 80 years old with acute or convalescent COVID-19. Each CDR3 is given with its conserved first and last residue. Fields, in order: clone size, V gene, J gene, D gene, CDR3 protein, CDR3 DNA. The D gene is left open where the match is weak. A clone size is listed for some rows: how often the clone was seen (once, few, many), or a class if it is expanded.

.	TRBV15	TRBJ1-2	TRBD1	CATSRVPLAGGQGYTF	TGTGCCACCAGCAGAGTCCCCCTGGCAGGGGGTCAGGGCTACACCTTC
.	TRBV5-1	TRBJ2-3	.	CASREPQGDTQYF	TGCGCCAGCAGGGAGCCCCAGGGGGATACGCAGTATTTT
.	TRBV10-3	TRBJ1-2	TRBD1	CAISEGGQGHHTGYTF	TGTGCCATCAGTGAAGGGGGACAGGGGCATCATACTGGCTACACCTTC
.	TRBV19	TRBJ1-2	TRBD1	CATLEEGQGVRGYGYTF	TGTGCCACCCTGGAGGAGGGACAGGGCGTACGGGGCTATGGCTACACCTTC
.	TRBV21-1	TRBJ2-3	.	CASSSAGATDTQYF	TGTGCCAGCAGCTCAGCGGGGGCCACAGATACGCAGTATTTT
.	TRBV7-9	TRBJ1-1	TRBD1	CASSLGQGDTEAFF	TGTGCCAGCAGCTTAGGGCAGGGGGACACTGAAGCTTTCTTT
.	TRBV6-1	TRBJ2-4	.	CAGSEIQGNIQYF	TGTGCCGGCAGTGAAATCCAGGGGAACATTCAGTACTTC
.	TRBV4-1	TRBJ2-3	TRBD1	CASSQDPGQGLPDTQYF	TGCGCCAGCAGCCAAGACCCCGGACAGGGTTTGCCAGATACGCAGTATTTT
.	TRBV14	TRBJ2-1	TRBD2	CASSQRNLAGVNEQFF	TGTGCCAGCAGCCAAAGGAACCTAGCGGGAGTAAATGAGCAGTTCTTC
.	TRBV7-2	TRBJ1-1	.	CASSLALTGNTEAFF	TGTGCCAGCAGCTTAGCGTTGACAGGGAACACTGAAGCTTTCTTT
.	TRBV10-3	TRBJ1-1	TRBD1	CAISEGQGAVNTEAFF	TGTGCCATCAGTGAAGGACAGGGGGCCGTTAACACTGAAGCTTTCTTT
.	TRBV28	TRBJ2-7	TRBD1	CASSPQGTTTGKKAYEQYF	TGTGCCAGCAGCCCCCAGGGGACCACGACAGGGAAGAAAGCCTACGAGCAGTACTTC
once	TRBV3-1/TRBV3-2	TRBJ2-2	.	CASSQGVLANTGELFF	TGTGCCAGCAGCCAAGGAGTGCTAGCGAACACCGGGGAGCTGTTTTTT
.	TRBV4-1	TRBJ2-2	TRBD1	CASSHRILRGNGTGELFF	TGCGCCAGCAGCCACAGGATACTCAGGGGGAATGGCACCGGGGAGCTGTTTTTT
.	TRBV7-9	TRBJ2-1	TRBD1	CASSSGTGYNEQFF	TGTGCCAGCAGCTCCGGGACAGGATACAATGAGCAGTTCTTC
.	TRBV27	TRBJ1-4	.	CASSLSGGTTVTNEKLFF	TGTGCCAGCAGTTTATCGGGTGGGACAACCGTTACTAATGAAAAACTGTTTTTT
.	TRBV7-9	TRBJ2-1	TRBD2	CASNEPSGSVYEQFF	TGTGCCAGCAACGAGCCTAGCGGGAGTGTATATGAGCAGTTCTTC
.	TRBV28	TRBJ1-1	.	CASKWGGNTEAFF	TGTGCCAGCAAATGGGGAGGGAACACTGAAGCTTTCTTT
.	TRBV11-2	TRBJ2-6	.	CASSRGPSSGANVLTF	TGTGCCAGCAGCAGGGGCCCGAGCTCTGGGGCCAACGTCCTGACTTTC
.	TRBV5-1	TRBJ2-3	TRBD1	CASSLGADRVTDTQYF	TGCGCCAGCAGCCTGGGAGCGGACAGGGTCACAGATACGCAGTATTTT
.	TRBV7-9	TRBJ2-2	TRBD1	CASNPRTGGTTGELFF	TGTGCCAGCAACCCCCGAACAGGGGGTACCACCGGGGAGCTGTTTTTT
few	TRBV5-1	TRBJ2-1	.	CASRPMSGLGDEQFF	TGCGCCAGCAGACCTATGTCAGGGCTTGGAGATGAGCAGTTCTTC
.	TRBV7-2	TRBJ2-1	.	CASSLVGGQGNEQFF	TGTGCCAGCAGCTTAGTGGGGGGGCAAGGGAATGAGCAGTTCTTC
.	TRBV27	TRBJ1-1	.	CASSLRENTEAFF	TGTGCCAGCAGTTTGCGGGAGAACACTGAAGCTTTCTTT
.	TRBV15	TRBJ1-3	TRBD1	CATSSQLGQGPGNTIYF	TGTGCCACCAGCAGCCAATTGGGACAGGGTCCTGGAAACACCATATATTTT
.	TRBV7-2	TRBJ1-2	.	CASSLLWGGAGYTF	TGTGCCAGCAGCTTATTATGGGGCGGTGCAGGCTACACCTTC
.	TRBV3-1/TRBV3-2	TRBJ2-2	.	CASSQVPGTPGSGELFF	TGTGCCAGCAGCCAAGTCCCCGGGACACCCGGTAGTGGGGAGCTGTTTTTT
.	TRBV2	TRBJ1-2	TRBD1	CASNPEGRGRGGYTF	TGTGCCAGCAACCCCGAGGGCAGGGGGCGCGGTGGCTACACCTTC
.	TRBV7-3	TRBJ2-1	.	CASSLFGAGLSYNEQFF	TGTGCCAGCAGCTTATTTGGGGCCGGTCTATCCTACAATGAGCAGTTCTTC